The 18 T cell receptor beta chains presented below share a single source sample, sequenced in a study of beta chain features in type 1 diabetes. Study conclusions and caveats: Moderately but significantly shorter TCRB CDR3s were found in Type 1 diabetes patients in all four CD4+ subsets.

Their antigens are not known. Investigators reverse transcribed all isolated RNA, so they sequenced expressed TCRB transcripts. Some clones are missing from TCRdb's copy, which holds only in-frame ones; the method was immunoSEQ multiplex PCR. The sample holds 300,000 to 400,000 clones, roughly a tenth seen once. Material for sequencing was central memory CD4+ T cells from blood. The receptor source for this set is a man aged 30 to 39 with type 1 diabetes.

The chain couples TRBV29-1 to TRBJ2-7; 7 bases align to TRBD1. The V gene's germline CDR1 is SQVTM and CDR2 ANQGSEA. CDR3 length: 18 residues. After removal of 1 base from V and 0 bases from J, the junction contained 15 bases not matched to a gene. CDR3 bases: TGCAGCGTTGAAGCAGAAAGGGGGCCGGGACAAAACTCCTACGAGCAGTACTTC. Translating it yields CSVEAERGPGQNSYEQYF.

The sample holds a few counts of this clone. This rearrangement joins TRBV12-5 to TRBJ2-7, with 7 bases aligning to TRBD1. V dropped 11 bases and J dropped 2; count of bases not matched to a gene: 6. CDR1 is LGHNT and CDR2 is FRNRAP in the germline V gene. The CDR3 loop spans 12 amino acids. CDR3 protein: CADRDRAYEQYF. DNA for the CDR3: TGTGCTGACCGGGACAGAGCCTACGAGCAGTACTTC.

J is TRBJ2-1 and V is TRBV7-2; no definite D call. The CDR3 is 13 amino acids. Trimming cost V 5 bases and J 7 bases, with 12 bases left between them. Germline-derived CDR1 and CDR2 are SGHTA and FQGNSA. The CDR3 bases are TGTGCCAGCAGCGCTCGCCCCCGGAATGAGCAGTTCTTC. The encoded protein is CASSARPRNEQFF.

This clone came up many times. This chain uses TRBV10-3 with TRBJ2-7, with D perhaps matching TRBD2 (5 bases). This CDR3 has 14 residues. Between the trimmed V and J ends, which lost 4 bases and 2 bases, there was a span of 12 bases. The germline V gene encodes CDR1 ENHRY and CDR2 SYGVKD. CDR3 nucleotide sequence: TGTGCCATCAGTGCCGGACTCGTCACCTACGAGCAGTACTTC. It translates to CAISAGLVTYEQYF.

This clone has at least ten counts. This chain connects TRBV19 to TRBJ2-7; 7 nucleotides align to TRBD1. V trimming: 6 bases; J trimming: 4 bases; junction bases outside the gene matches: 12. This CDR3 has 15 amino acids. CDR1 and CDR2 from the germline V gene are LNHDA and SQIVND (reference sequence). The CDR3 DNA is TGTGCCAGTAGCCCATCGGGACAGAGACTATACGAGCAGTACTTC. Translating it yields CASSPSGQRLYEQYF.

As to this clone: The conserved closing phenylalanine or tryptophan is absent in this CDR3, likely reflecting a read error. No DNA is shown, since the ends of the CDR3 on it are uncertain; the CDR3 is the one TCRdb lists. This CDR3 is CASSSPGSVE. The chain employs TRBV5-4 and TRBJ1-1. With termini counted, the CDR3 has 10 amino acids. Germline V lookup: CDR1 SGHNT, CDR2 YYREEE (reference sequence).

CDR3 DNA: TGTGCCTGGGGTCGGGGGGGCCTGGATTCCTACAATGAGCAGTTCTTC. Translation: CAWGRGGLDSYNEQFF. This chain joins TRBV30 and TRBJ2-1; 8 bases align to TRBD2. The CDR3 length is 16 residues. With V trimmed by 5 bases and J by 1 base, 10 bases remained unmatched. Looked up from germline, CDR1 is GTSNPN and CDR2 is SVGIG (reference sequence). Supplemented by reference TRBV30 and TRBJ2-1, the full variable domain reads SQTIHQWPATLVQPVGSPLSLECTVEGTSNPNLYWYRQAAGRGLQLLFYSVGIGQISSEVPQNLSASRPQDRQFILSSKKLLLSDSGFYLCAWGRGGLDSYNEQFFGPGTRLTVL.

The CDR3 DNA sequence: TGTGCCTGGATCCCGGGGTATGGAAACACCATATATTTT. This gives the protein CAWIPGYGNTIYF. The chain has TRBV30 and TRBJ1-3; D call uncertain. Trimming removed 4 bases at V and 3 bases at J, with 10 bases between. The germline gives CDR1 GTSNPN, CDR2 SVGIG (reference sequence). This CDR3 region has 13 residues.

The sample holds many counts of this clone. J is TRBJ2-7 and V is TRBV21-1. TRBV21-1 has pseudogene status. The CDR3 spans 13 residues. Here the CDR3 DNA reads TGTGCCAGCTACGGCCGTCCTTCCTACGAGCAGTACTTC. It is translated as CASYGRPSYEQYF.

In this sample, this clone turned up many times. This sequence joins TRBV28 and TRBJ2-7; D might be TRBD1 (6 bases). The CDR3 contains 14 residues. In germline, CDR1 is MDHEN, CDR2 SYDVKM. V lost 6 bases, J lost 3 bases, and 15 bases lay in between. CDR3 protein: CASRTPGQVYEQYF. The CDR3 bases are TGTGCCAGCAGAACTCCGGGACAAGTCTACGAGCAGTACTTC.

This rearrangement joins TRBV7-2 to TRBJ1-4; TRBD1 is a possible D gene (5 bases). Germline V gene data show CDR1 as SGHTA and CDR2 as FQGNSA. This CDR3 is 14 amino acids long. Trimming removed 3 bases from V and 8 bases from J, with 13 bases in between. This chain's CDR3 is CASSFLQGGEKLFF. Written as DNA, the CDR3 is TGTGCCAGCAGCTTTCTTCAGGGCGGCGAAAAACTGTTTTTT.

This clone occurred a few times. The V gene is TRBV7-2, the J gene TRBJ2-3, with 10 bases aligning to TRBD1. CDR1 is SGHTA and CDR2 is FQGNSA in the germline V gene. CDR3 length: 15 amino acids. Trimming at V came to 5 bases and at J to 2 bases, leaving 4 bases not matched to a gene. In DNA form, the CDR3 reads TGTGCCAGCAGCCGACAGGGGGCTCTCACAGATACGCAGTATTTT. This translates into CASSRQGALTDTQYF.

This clone occurred a few times. The J gene is TRBJ1-5, the V gene TRBV7-8; D call uncertain. The CDR3 length is 14 residues. The germline V gene has CDR1 SGHVS and CDR2 FQNEAQ. V lost 3 bases, J lost 3 bases, and 9 bases lay in between. The CDR3 DNA follows: TGTGCCAGCAGCTTTTCGCTGAACAATCAGCCCCAGCATTTT. Residues: CASSFSLNNQPQHF.

This clone has a handful of counts. The chain recombines TRBV27 with TRBJ1-5; no definite D call. There are 14 residues in the CDR3. From germline, CDR1 is MNHEY and CDR2 SMNVEV (reference sequence). The V gene lost 2 bases and the J gene lost 11 bases, with 16 bases spanning the gap. The CDR3 DNA reads TGTGCCAGCAGTTTAGGACGGGTGGGTCAAACCCAGCATTTT. Translated, it gives CASSLGRVGQTQHF.

About this clone: This may be a read error, as it is one base from a much larger clone. This chain joins TRBV11-3 and TRBJ2-3, with 15 positions matching TRBD2. Trimming took 5 bases from V and 5 from J; bases not matched to a gene: 2. Germline V gene sequence: CDR1 SGHNT, CDR2 YENEEA. The CDR3 is made up of 15 amino acids. The CDR3 DNA reads TGTGCCAGCAGCCCGGGACTAGCGGGGGGAGATACGCAGTATTTT. Amino acids: CASSPGLAGGDTQYF. Together with reference TRBV11-3 and TRBJ2-3, the CDR3 gives the full variable domain: EAGVVQSPRYKIIEKKQPVAFWCNPISGHNTLYWYLQNLGQGPELLIRYENEEAVDDSQLPKDRFSAERLKGVDSTLKIQPAELGDSAVYLCASSPGLAGGDTQYFGPGTRLTVL.

The CDR3 coding sequence is TGTGCCAGCAGTGAATTGGATAGCGGGCCTGGTGAGCAGTTCTTC. Translating it yields CASSELDSGPGEQFF. The rearrangement joins TRBV2 to TRBJ2-1; 7 nucleotides line up with TRBD2. V lost 2 bases and J lost 9; bases outside the gene matches: 10. The CDR3 is 15 residues long. Germline V gene sequence: CDR1 SNHLY, CDR2 FYNNEI. The complete variable domain, with remaining parts taken from reference TRBV2 and TRBJ2-1, reads EPEVTQTPSHQVTQMGQEVILRCVPISNHLYFYWYRQILGQKVEFLVSFYNNEISEKSEIFDDQFSVERPDGSNFTLKIRSTKLEDSAMYFCASSELDSGPGEQFFGPGTRLTVL.

On this clone: Other DNA sequences of this sample code for an identical CDR3. The chain links TRBV6-5 to TRBJ1-1; a weak D match, TRBD1 (5 bases). V was pared by 5 bases and J by 1 base, with 8 bases between. CDR1 MNHEY and CDR2 SVGAGI come from the germline V gene. The CDR3 covers 13 residues. The CDR3 spells CASSGRGNTEAFF. The CDR3 DNA follows: TGTGCCAGCAGTGGGAGGGGGAACACTGAAGCTTTCTTT.

The chain uses TRBV28 and TRBJ1-3; D gene unclear. V was clipped by 5 bases and J by 0 bases, with 11 bases between them. There are 15 residues in the CDR3. CDR1 and CDR2 (germline): MDHEN, SYDVKM. This chain's CDR3 is CASSGQDFSGNTIYF. CDR3 sequence (DNA): TGTGCCAGCAGTGGGCAGGACTTCTCTGGAAACACCATATATTTT.